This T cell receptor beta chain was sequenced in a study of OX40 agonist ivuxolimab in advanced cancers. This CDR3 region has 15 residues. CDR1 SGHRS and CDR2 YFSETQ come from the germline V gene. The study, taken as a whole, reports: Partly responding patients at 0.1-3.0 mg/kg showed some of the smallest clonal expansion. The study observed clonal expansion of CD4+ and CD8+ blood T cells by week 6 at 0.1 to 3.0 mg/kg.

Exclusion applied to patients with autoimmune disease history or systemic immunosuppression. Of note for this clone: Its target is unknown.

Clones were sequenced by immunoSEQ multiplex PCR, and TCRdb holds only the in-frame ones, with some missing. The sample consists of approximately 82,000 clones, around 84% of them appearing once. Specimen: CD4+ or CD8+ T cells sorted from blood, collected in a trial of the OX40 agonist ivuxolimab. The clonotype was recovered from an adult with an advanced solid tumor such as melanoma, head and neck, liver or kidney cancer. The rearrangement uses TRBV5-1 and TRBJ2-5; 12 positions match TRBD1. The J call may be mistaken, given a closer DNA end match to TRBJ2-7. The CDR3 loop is CASSPMGTGGAEQYF. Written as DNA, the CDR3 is TGCGCCAGCAGCCCGATGGGGACAGGGGGCGCCGAGCAGTACTTC.